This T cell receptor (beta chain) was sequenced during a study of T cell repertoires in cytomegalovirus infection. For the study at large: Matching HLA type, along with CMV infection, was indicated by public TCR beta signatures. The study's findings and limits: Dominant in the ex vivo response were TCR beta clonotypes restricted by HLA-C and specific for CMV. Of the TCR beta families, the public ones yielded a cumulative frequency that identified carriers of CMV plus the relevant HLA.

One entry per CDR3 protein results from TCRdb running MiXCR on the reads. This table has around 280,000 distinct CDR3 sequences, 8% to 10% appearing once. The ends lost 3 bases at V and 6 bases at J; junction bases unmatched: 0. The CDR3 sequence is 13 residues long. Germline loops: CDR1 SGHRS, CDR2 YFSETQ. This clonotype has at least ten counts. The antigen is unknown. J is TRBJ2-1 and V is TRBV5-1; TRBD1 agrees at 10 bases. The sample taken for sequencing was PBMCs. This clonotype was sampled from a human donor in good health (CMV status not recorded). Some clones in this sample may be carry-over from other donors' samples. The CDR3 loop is CASSWTGGNEQFF. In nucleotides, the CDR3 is TGCGCCAGCAGCTGGACAGGGGGCAATGAGCAGTTCTTC.